The 7 T cell receptor beta chains below all came from one sample that was sequenced in a study of T-cell reconstitution after alpha-beta-depleted transplantation in children. For TCRbeta, the library was prepared with unique molecular identifiers. TCRdb re-called the PCR reads through MiXCR, storing one row per CDR3 protein. The sample has 700,000 to 950,000 distinct CDR3 sequences, 15% to 20% seen once; the top ten hold roughly 4.8%. The input for sequencing was PBMCs, mostly from graft donor cells, taken 360 days after TCRalphabeta/CD19-depleted stem cell transplant. Receptors were obtained from a male patient younger than 18 who had a stem cell transplant for acute lymphoblastic leukemia, so the T cells may come from the graft donor.

The chain combines TRBV12-3 or TRBV12-4 with TRBJ2-1; TRBD2 is a possible D gene (6 bases). The CDR3 is 15 residues long. The germline V and J ends were trimmed by 7 bases and 4 bases, with 17 bases remaining between them. CDR3 loop: CASIRKGGPYNEQFF. The CDR3 bases are TGTGCCAGCATAAGAAAAGGAGGGCCATACAATGAGCAGTTCTTC.

V and J are TRBV5-1 and TRBJ2-7; D remains ambiguous. This CDR3 region has 15 residues. The germline gives CDR1 SGHRS, CDR2 YFSETQ. V dropped 0 bases and J dropped 2 bases, with 12 bases sitting between them. Here the CDR3 reads CASSLASGITYEQYF. The CDR3 DNA follows: TGCGCCAGCAGCTTGGCGTCAGGAATTACCTACGAGCAGTACTTC.

V is TRBV18 and J is TRBJ2-1, with 7 nucleotides matching TRBD2. Germline V lookup: CDR1 KGHSH, CDR2 LQKENI. This CDR3 region has 13 residues. J gave up 5 bases and V 5 bases, and 3 bases lay outside the gene matches. CDR3 amino acids: CASSTGTNNEQFF. In nucleotides, the CDR3 is TGTGCCAGCTCAACCGGGACTAACAATGAGCAGTTCTTC.

This clonotype was detected a few times. The V and J genes are TRBV20-1 and TRBJ2-3; 7 positions match TRBD2. The CDR3 loop spans 15 amino acids. The V gene's germline CDR1 is DFQATT and CDR2 SNEGSKA (reference sequence). Germline trimming cut 3 bases from V and 6 bases from J; bases unmatched to any gene: 12. The CDR3 loop is CSASERREGGDTQYF. CDR3 bases: TGCAGTGCTAGCGAGAGGAGGGAGGGCGGGGATACGCAGTATTTT.

This clonotype was observed many times. V usage is TRBV7-2 and J usage is TRBJ1-1, with D hard to call. The germline V and J ends were trimmed by 5 bases and 1 base, with 11 bases remaining between them. Germline V gene data show CDR1 as SGHTA and CDR2 as FQGNSA. The CDR3 loop spans 14 amino acids. CDR3 residues: CASSLGPANTEAFF. The CDR3 coding sequence is TGTGCCAGCAGCCTAGGGCCTGCGAACACTGAAGCTTTCTTT.

In its sample, this clonotype was seen a few times. The chain recombines TRBV3-1 with TRBJ1-1, with a possible D match to TRBD1 (5 bases). Germline V CDR1 and CDR2: LGHDT, YNNKEL (reference sequence). The CDR3 consists of 17 residues. Trimming left V 4 bases short and J 1 base short, with 19 bases between. The CDR3 DNA sequence: TGTGCCAGCAGCCCAAGGGGTCAGGGCCCCAAGAACACTGAAGCTTTCTTT. Its translation is CASSPRGQGPKNTEAFF.

The chain links TRBV7-9 to TRBJ2-5, with 11 bases that match TRBD1. The CDR3 has 13 amino acids. V gave up 8 bases and J gave up 3 bases; unmatched junction bases: 2. CDR1 is SEHNR and CDR2 is FQNEAQ in the germline V gene (reference sequence). The CDR3 sequence: CASGQGAEETQYF. As DNA, the CDR3 is TGTGCCAGCGGACAGGGGGCAGAAGAGACCCAGTACTTC. Combining the CDR3 with reference TRBV7-9 and TRBJ2-5 gives the whole variable domain DTGVSQNPRHKITKRGQNVTFRCDPISEHNRLYWYRQTLGQGPEFLTYFQNEAQLEKSRLLSDRFSAERPKGSFSTLEIQRTEQGDSAMYLCASGQGAEETQYFGPGTRLLVL.